This T cell receptor beta chain was profiled in a study of regulatory T cells in long-lasting Graves disease. Described time point: persistent/refractory GD, antithyroid drugs over 5 years with positive TRAb. Isolated PBMC RNA provided the starting material for the TCR library. The CDR3 contains 12 residues. Trimming stripped 2 bases from V and 7 bases from J, with 5 bases between. Germline assignment: CDR1 SGHVS and CDR2 FQNEAQ. Combining iRepertoire HTBI primers with Arm-PCR of CDR3 regions, the authors built TCR beta libraries. TCRdb re-called the multiplex PCR reads with MiXCR, one entry per CDR3 protein. Among almost 350,000 distinct CDR3 sequences listed, 20% were seen once. This clonotype was found many times.

The origin of this receptor is a female donor with Graves disease. This chain uses TRBV7-8 with TRBJ2-2, with unresolved D. Sequencing was performed on peripheral blood mononuclear cells (PBMCs), taken when the disease was refractory, from a patient treated with antithyroid drugs. The CDR3 reads CASSLSGGELFF. In DNA, the CDR3 is TGTGCCAGCAGCTTATCAGGCGGGGAGCTGTTTTTT.